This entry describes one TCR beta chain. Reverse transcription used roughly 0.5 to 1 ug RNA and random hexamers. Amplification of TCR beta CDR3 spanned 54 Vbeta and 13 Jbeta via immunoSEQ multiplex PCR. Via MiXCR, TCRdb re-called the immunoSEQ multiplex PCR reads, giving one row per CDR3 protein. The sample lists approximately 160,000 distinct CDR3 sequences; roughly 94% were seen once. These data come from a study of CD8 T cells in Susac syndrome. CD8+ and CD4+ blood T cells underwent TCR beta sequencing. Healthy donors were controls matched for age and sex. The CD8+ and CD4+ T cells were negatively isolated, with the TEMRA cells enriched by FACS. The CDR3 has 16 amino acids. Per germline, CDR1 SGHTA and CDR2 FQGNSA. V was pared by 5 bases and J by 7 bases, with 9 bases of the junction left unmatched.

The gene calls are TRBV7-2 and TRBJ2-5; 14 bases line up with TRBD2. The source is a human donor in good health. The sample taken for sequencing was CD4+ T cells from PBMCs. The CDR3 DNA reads TGTGCCAGCAGCCCCGGGACTAGCGGGGGAGGGGGGACCCAGTACTTC. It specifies CASSPGTSGGGGTQYF.